This T cell receptor (beta chain) was identified in a study of shared clonotypes between healthy human individuals. Libraries were prepared by immunoSEQ multiplex PCR; TCRdb keeps only in-frame clonotypes and omits some of them. Found here are a few million clones, under 95% of them singletons; the top ten hold roughly 0.34%. CDR1 SEHNR and CDR2 FQNEAQ come from the germline V gene (reference sequence). V gave up 2 bases and J gave up 4 bases; unmatched junction bases: 7. This CDR3 has 17 amino acids. The chain is built from TRBV7-9 and TRBJ2-2; TRBD1 matches 10 bases. This sequence was found in a young man in good health. Some clones in this sample may be carry-over from other donors' samples. What was sequenced was naive CD4+ T cells from PBMCs. Subset: CD45RA+ positively selected. In nucleotides, the CDR3 is TGTGCCAGCAGCTTACCTGACAGGGGGCCCGGCACCGGGGAGCTGTTTTTT. As protein: CASSLPDRGPGTGELFF.